The sequence of this TCR beta chain was determined in a study of T cells after yellow fever vaccination. As for the study in general: Preparing low-cell-number fractions relied on SMART-Seq v4 Ultra Low Input. Findings and caveats of the study: Contaminating bulk clonotypes could be abundant in FACS-sorted repertoires. Clones that expanded after primary vaccination mostly reappeared after the booster (roughly 97% CD4, approximately 85% CD8).

TCR cDNA, made by 5'RACE template switching, carried an added universal primer site and UMIs. One entry per CDR3 protein results from TCRdb running MiXCR on the 5' RACE reads. The repertoire includes approximately 550,000 distinct CDR3 sequences, roughly 14% of them detected once, and about 14% sits in the top ten. Trimming left V 5 bases short and J 2 bases short, with 12 bases between. The germline gives CDR1 LGHNT, CDR2 FRNRAP. This CDR3 is 14 amino acids long. A few counts support this clonotype. The antigen is unknown. The chain has TRBV12-5 and TRBJ1-1, with a tentative D call TRBD1 (5 bases). The sequence derives from a man aged 25 to 40 who received the YFV17D yellow fever vaccine. The sequencing used PBMCs, collected on the day of the yellow fever booster vaccination. This chain's CDR3 is CASGPGSLNTEAFF. CDR3 sequence (DNA): TGTGCTAGTGGTCCAGGGTCTTTAAACACTGAAGCTTTCTTT.